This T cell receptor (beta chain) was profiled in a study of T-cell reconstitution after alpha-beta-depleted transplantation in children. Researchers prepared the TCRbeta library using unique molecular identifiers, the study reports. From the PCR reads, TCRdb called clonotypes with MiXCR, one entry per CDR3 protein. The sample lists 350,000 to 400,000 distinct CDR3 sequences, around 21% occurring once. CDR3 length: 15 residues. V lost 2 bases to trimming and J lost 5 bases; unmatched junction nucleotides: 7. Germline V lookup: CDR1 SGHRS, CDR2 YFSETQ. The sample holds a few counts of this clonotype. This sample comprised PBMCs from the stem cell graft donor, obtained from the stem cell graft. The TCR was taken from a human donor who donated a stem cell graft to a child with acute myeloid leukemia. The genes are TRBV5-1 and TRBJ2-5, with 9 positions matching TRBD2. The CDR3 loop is CASSLLAGLVETQYF. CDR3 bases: TGCGCCAGCAGCTTACTAGCGGGTTTGGTGGAGACCCAGTACTTC. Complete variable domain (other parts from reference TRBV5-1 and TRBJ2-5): KAGVTQTPRYLIKTRGQQVTLSCSPISGHRSVSWYQQTPGQGLQFLFEYFSETQRNKGNFPGRFSGRQFSNSRSEMNVSTLELGDSALYLCASSLLAGLVETQYFGPGTRLLVL.